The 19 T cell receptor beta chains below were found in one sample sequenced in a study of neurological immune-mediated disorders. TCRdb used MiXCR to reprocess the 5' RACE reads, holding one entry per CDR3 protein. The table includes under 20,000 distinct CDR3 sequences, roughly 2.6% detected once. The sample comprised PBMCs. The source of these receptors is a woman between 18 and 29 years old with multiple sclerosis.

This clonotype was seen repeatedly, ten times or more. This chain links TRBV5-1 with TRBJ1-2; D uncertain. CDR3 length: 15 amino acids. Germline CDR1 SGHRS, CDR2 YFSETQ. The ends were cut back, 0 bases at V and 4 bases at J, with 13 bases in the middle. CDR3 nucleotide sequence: TGCGCCAGCAGCTTGGTTGGGGATAAAATCTATGGCTACACCTTC. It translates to CASSLVGDKIYGYTF. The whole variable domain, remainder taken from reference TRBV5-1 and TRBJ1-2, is KAGVTQTPRYLIKTRGQQVTLSCSPISGHRSVSWYQQTPGQGLQFLFEYFSETQRNKGNFPGRFSGRQFSNSRSEMNVSTLELGDSALYLCASSLVGDKIYGYTFGSGTRLTVV.

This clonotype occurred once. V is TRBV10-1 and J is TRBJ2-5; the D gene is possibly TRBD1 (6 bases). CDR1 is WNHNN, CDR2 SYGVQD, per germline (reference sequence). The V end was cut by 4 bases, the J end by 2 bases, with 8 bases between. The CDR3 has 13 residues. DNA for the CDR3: TGCGCCAGCAGTGGACAGGTTCAAGAGACCCAGTACTTC. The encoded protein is CASSGQVQETQYF.

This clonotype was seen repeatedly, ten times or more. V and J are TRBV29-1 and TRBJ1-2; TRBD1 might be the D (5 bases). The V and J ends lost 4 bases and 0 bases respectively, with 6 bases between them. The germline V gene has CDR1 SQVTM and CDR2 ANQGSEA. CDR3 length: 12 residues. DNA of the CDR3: TGCAGCGTTGCGGGGGCTAACTATGGCTACACCTTC. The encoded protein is CSVAGANYGYTF.

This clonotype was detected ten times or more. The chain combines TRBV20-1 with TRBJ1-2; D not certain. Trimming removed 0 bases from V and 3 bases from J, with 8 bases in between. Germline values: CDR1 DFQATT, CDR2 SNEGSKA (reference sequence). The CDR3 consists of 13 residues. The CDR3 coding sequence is TGCAGTGCTAGAGATCTCGCGGACTATGGCTACACCTTC. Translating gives CSARDLADYGYTF.

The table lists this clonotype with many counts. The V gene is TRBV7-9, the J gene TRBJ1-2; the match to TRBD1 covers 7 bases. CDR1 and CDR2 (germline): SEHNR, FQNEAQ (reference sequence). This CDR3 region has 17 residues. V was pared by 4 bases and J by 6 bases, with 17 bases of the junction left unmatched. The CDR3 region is CASSSATGQARRNGYTF. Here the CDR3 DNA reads TGTGCCAGCAGCTCGGCCACTGGACAGGCGAGGAGAAATGGCTACACCTTC.

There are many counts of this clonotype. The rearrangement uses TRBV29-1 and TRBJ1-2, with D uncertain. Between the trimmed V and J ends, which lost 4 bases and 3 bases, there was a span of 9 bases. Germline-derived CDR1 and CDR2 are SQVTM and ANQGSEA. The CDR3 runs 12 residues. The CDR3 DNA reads TGCAGCGTTGTGTGGCGGGACTATGGCTACACCTTC. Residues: CSVVWRDYGYTF.

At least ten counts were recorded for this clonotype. The CDR3 reads CASRDWGDYEQYV. CDR3 DNA sequence: TGTGCTAGCCGGGACTGGGGAGATTACGAGCAGTACGTC. J is TRBJ2-7 and V is TRBV6-2 or TRBV6-3, with D possibly matching TRBD2 (6 bases). Germline V gene sequence: CDR1 MNHEY, CDR2 SVGEGT. The CDR3 consists of 13 residues.

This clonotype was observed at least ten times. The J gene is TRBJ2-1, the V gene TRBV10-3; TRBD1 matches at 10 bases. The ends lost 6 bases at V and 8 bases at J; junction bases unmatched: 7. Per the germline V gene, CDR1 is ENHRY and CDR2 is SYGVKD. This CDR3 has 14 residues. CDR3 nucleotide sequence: TGTGCCATCAGCCCCGGGACAGGGGCGGATGAGCAGTTCTTC. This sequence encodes CAISPGTGADEQFF.

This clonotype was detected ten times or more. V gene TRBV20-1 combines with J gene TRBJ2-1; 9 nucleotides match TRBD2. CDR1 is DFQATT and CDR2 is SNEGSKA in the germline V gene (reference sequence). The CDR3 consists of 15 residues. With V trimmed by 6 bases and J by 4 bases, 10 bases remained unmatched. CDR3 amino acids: CSARPGLANYNEQFF. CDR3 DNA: TGCAGTGCAAGACCGGGACTAGCTAATTACAATGAGCAGTTCTTC.

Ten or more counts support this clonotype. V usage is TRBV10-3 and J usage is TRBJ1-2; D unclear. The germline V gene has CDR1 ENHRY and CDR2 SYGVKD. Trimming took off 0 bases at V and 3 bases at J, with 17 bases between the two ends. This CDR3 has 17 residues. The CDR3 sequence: CAISESTRVNVDYGYTF. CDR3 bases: TGTGCCATCAGTGAGTCGACTCGGGTGAATGTGGACTATGGCTACACCTTC.

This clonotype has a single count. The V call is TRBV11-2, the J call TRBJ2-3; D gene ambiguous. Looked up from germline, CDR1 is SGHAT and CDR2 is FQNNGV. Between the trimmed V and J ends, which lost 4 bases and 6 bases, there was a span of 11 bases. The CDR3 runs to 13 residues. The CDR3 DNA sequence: TGTGCCAGCAGCTCCGGAACAAAGGATACGCAGTATTTT. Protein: CASSSGTKDTQYF.

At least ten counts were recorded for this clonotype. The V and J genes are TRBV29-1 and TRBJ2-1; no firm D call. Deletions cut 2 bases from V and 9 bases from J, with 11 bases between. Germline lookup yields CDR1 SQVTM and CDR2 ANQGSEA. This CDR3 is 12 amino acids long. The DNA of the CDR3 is TGCAGCGTTGAATACGGTCGGACTGAGCAGTTCTTC. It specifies CSVEYGRTEQFF.

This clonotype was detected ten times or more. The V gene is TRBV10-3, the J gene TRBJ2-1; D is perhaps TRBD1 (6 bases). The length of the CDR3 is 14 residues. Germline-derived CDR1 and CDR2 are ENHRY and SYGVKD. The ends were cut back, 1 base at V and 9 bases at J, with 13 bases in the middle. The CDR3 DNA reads TGTGCCATCAGTGAGTTGACAGGCGTTTTTGAGCAGTTCTTC. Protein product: CAISELTGVFEQFF.

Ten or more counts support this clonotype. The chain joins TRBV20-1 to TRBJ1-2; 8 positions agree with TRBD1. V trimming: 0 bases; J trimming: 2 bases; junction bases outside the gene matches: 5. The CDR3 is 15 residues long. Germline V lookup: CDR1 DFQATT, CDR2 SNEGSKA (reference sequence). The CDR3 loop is CSARDGTGANYGYTF. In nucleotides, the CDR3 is TGCAGTGCTAGAGACGGGACAGGAGCCAACTATGGCTACACCTTC.

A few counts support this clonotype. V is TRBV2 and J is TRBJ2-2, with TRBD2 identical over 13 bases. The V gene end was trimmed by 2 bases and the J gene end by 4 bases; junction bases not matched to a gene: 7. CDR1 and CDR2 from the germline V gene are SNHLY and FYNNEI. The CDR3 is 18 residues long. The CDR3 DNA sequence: TGTGCCAGCAGTGAACGAAGACTAGCGGGGGGTGGCACCGGGGAGCTGTTTTTT. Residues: CASSERRLAGGGTGELFF.

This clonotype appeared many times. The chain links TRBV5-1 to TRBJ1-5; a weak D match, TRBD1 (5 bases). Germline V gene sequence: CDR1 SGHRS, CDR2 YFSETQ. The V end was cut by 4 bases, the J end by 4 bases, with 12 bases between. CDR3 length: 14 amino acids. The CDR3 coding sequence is TGCGCCAGCAGCCTTACGGGGGAAAATCAGCCCCAGCATTTT. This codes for CASSLTGENQPQHF.

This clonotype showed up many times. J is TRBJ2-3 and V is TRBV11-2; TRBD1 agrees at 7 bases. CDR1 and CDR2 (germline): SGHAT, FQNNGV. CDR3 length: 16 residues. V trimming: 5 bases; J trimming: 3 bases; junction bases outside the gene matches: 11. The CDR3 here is CASSLLRDSITDTQYF. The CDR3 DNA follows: TGTGCCAGCAGCCTTCTCAGGGACAGTATTACAGATACGCAGTATTTT.

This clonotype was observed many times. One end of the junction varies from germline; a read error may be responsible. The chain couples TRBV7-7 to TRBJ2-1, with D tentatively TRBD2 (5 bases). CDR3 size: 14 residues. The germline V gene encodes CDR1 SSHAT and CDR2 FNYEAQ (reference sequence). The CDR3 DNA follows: TGTGCTAGCAGCTCCCCGGAGGCAGAATCACGGCAGTTCTTC. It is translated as CASSSPEAESRQFF.

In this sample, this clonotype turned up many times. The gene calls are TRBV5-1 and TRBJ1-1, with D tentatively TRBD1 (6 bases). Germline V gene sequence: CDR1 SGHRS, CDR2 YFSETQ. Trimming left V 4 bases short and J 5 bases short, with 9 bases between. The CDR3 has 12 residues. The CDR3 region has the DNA TGCGCCAGCAGCGAGGGGGGTACTGAAGCTTTCTTT. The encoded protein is CASSEGGTEAFF.